The 15 T cell receptor beta chains reported below all come from one sample, sequenced in a study of regulatory T cells in long-lasting Graves disease. Assembly of TCR beta libraries relied on iRepertoire HTBI primers together with Arm-PCR of CDR3 regions. TCRdb reprocessed the multiplex PCR reads via MiXCR and lists one record per CDR3 protein. The profile covers about 610,000 distinct CDR3 sequences, with 15% to 20% appearing a single time and approximately 12% taken by the ten largest. Sample time point: newly diagnosed GD, antithyroid drugs for less than 3 months. Scientists built the TCR library using RNA that was extracted from PBMCs. These data were also filed under a second study, of T cells in Graves' hyperthyroidism and ophthalmopathy.

Specimen: peripheral blood mononuclear cells (PBMCs), collected at new diagnosis, from a patient treated with antithyroid drugs. All receptors derive from a man between 18 and 29 years old with Graves disease.

A remark on this clonotype: Just one base apart from a much larger clone, this may be a read error. V gene TRBV7-9 combines with J gene TRBJ2-7; 9 bases are a match to TRBD1. CDR3 size: 18 residues. Germline values: CDR1 SEHNR, CDR2 FQNEAQ (reference sequence). V lost 1 base, J lost 0 bases, and 10 bases stayed unmatched. The CDR3 sequence: CASSLVGPGTGNSYEQYF. In DNA, the CDR3 is TGTGCCAGCAGCTTAGTCGGCCCCGGGACAGGGAACTCCTACGAGCAGTACTTC.

This clonotype occurred a few times. The CDR3 does not end in the conserved phenylalanine or tryptophan, so this is likely a read error. The chain carries TRBV12-3 or TRBV12-4 and TRBJ2-7; D is possibly TRBD1 (6 bases). CDR3 size: 14 residues. The V end was cut by 6 bases, the J end by 5 bases, with 17 bases between. This chain's CDR3 is CASSLGQQGDEQYL. CDR3 sequence (DNA): TGTGCCAGCAGCCTTGGACAGCAAGGGGACGAGCAGTACCTC.

This clonotype has at least ten counts. The chain uses TRBV11-1 and TRBJ2-1, with TRBD2 identical over 11 bases. J was trimmed by 8 bases and V by 1 base; bases with no gene match: 13. The CDR3 runs to 18 residues. Germline V lookup: CDR1 SGHAT, CDR2 FQDESV (reference sequence). This chain's CDR3 is CASSLGWLAGGSGDEQFF. CDR3 bases: TGTGCCAGCAGCTTAGGTTGGCTAGCGGGAGGTTCAGGCGATGAGCAGTTCTTC. The entire variable domain, with the rest obtained from reference TRBV11-1 and TRBJ2-1, is as follows: EAEVAQSPRYKITEKSQAVAFWCDPISGHATLYWYRQILGQGPELLVQFQDESVVDDSQLPKDRFSAERLKGVDSTLKIQPAELGDSAMYLCASSLGWLAGGSGDEQFFGPGTRLTVL.

This clonotype was seen a few times. The CDR3 bases are TGTGCCAGCAGCTTGGAAGGACAGGGGGTTGACACCGGGGAGCTGTTTTTT. This sequence encodes CASSLEGQGVDTGELFF. The chain combines TRBV5-6 with TRBJ2-2; 10 nucleotides line up with TRBD1. This CDR3 spans 17 amino acids. The germline gives CDR1 SGHDT, CDR2 YYEEEE. Trimming at V came to 0 bases and at J to 3 bases, leaving 5 bases not matched to a gene.

V gene TRBV7-2 combines with J gene TRBJ2-7; TRBD2 agrees at 11 bases. With V trimmed by 1 base and J by 2 bases, 4 bases remained unmatched. CDR1 is SGHTA, CDR2 FQGNSA, per germline. The CDR3 loop spans 16 amino acids. The CDR3 sequence: CASSLGVAGGPYEQYF. CDR3 nucleotides: TGTGCCAGCAGCTTAGGGGTAGCGGGAGGGCCCTACGAGCAGTACTTC.

Ten or more counts support this clonotype. The genes are TRBV3-1 and TRBJ1-3; no definite D call. Germline CDR1 LGHDT, CDR2 YNNKEL (reference sequence). This CDR3 region has 17 residues. The ends were cut back, 1 base at V and 0 bases at J, with 13 bases in the middle. This CDR3 reads CASSQVSTGYSGNTIYF. For the CDR3, the DNA is TGTGCCAGCAGCCAAGTTTCGACGGGGTACTCTGGAAACACCATATATTTT.

This clonotype was seen a handful of times. The chain uses TRBV12-3 or TRBV12-4 and TRBJ2-7, with D uncertain. V was pared by 3 bases and J by 4 bases, with 13 bases between. There are 14 residues in the CDR3. The CDR3 DNA reads as TGTGCCAGCAGTTTTTCACCCCAGAAGTACGAGCAGTACTTC. It encodes CASSFSPQKYEQYF.

This clonotype has at least ten counts. V usage is TRBV12-3 or TRBV12-4 and J usage is TRBJ2-5; 7 bases agree with TRBD1. V was clipped by 3 bases and J by 2 bases; unmatched bases: 6. CDR3 length: 15 residues. The CDR3 DNA sequence: TGTGCCAGCAGTTTTGGAGACAGGGTGCAAGAGACCCAGTACTTC. It yields the protein CASSFGDRVQETQYF.

At least ten counts were recorded for this clonotype. The chain joins TRBV7-2 to TRBJ2-7, with a weak D call TRBD1 (5 bases). Germline CDR1 reads SGHTA; CDR2 reads FQGNSA. Trimming removed 5 bases at V and 0 bases at J, with 11 bases between. The CDR3 length is 14 residues. The DNA of the CDR3 is TGTGCCAGCAGCCCTCGACAGAGCTCCTACGAGCAGTACTTC. As protein: CASSPRQSSYEQYF.

The gene calls are TRBV6-2 or TRBV6-3 and TRBJ2-1; 9 bases fit TRBD1. The CDR3 runs to 15 residues. V lost 5 bases to trimming and J lost 10 bases; unmatched junction nucleotides: 12. Germline loops: CDR1 MNHEY, CDR2 SVGEGT. The CDR3 spells CASSERGQGMGEQFF. CDR3 nucleotides: TGTGCCAGCAGTGAAAGGGGACAGGGTATGGGGGAGCAGTTCTTC.

This clonotype was seen just once. The chain has TRBV7-2 and TRBJ2-3; unclear D gene. The V and J ends lost 2 bases and 1 base respectively, with 7 bases between them. Germline V gene data show CDR1 as SGHTA and CDR2 as FQGNSA. The length of the CDR3 is 14 residues. CDR3 in DNA: TGTGCCAGCAGCTTAATGAGAGGCACAGATACGCAGTATTTT. Residues: CASSLMRGTDTQYF.

The gene calls are TRBV10-3 and TRBJ1-6; a possible D gene is TRBD1 (6 bases). Trimming took 0 bases from V and 7 from J, leaving 10 bases between them. This CDR3 is 15 amino acids long. Per the germline V gene, CDR1 is ENHRY and CDR2 is SYGVKD. The CDR3 DNA reads as TGTGCCATCAGTGAGTCGGACAGCCAAAATTCACCCCTCCACTTT. It specifies CAISESDSQNSPLHF.

This clonotype was detected many times. This chain uses TRBV11-2 with TRBJ1-1, with TRBD1 as a possible D gene (5 bases). The length of the CDR3 is 15 residues. Trimming stripped 3 bases from V and 0 bases from J, with 11 bases between. Germline CDR1 SGHAT, CDR2 FQNNGV. This CDR3 reads CASSFMGGVNTEAFF. CDR3 coding DNA: TGTGCCAGCAGCTTTATGGGAGGGGTGAACACTGAAGCTTTCTTT.

A word on this clonotype: This sequence may be a read error, since a much larger clone differs from it by one base. CDR3 region: CASKGQGCVSAKNIQYF. The CDR3 nucleotides are TGTGCCAGCAAGGGACAGGGGTGTGTTTCGGCCAAAAACATTCAGTACTTC. The chain is built from TRBV6-2 or TRBV6-3 and TRBJ2-4; 10 positions agree with TRBD1. Germline trimming cut 7 bases from V and 1 base from J; bases unmatched to any gene: 10. This CDR3 region has 17 residues. Germline CDR1 MNHEY, CDR2 SVGEGT.

The chain carries TRBV29-1 and TRBJ2-7; D might be TRBD1 (5 bases). CDR1 is SQVTM, CDR2 ANQGSEA, per germline. Trimming removed 6 bases from V and 2 bases from J, with 14 bases in between. This CDR3 spans 13 amino acids. This CDR3 reads CSVQGSFPYEQYF. DNA of the CDR3: TGCAGCGTCCAGGGCTCCTTTCCCTACGAGCAGTACTTC.